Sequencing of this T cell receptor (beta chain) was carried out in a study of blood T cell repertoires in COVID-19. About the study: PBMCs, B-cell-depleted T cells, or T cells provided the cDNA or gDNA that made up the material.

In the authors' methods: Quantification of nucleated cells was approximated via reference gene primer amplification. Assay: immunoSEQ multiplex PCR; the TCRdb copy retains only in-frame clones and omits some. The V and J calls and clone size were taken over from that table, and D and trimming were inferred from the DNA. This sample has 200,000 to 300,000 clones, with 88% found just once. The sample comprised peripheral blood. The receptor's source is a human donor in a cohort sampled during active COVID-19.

The CDR3 here is CASSSDPSGSYNEQFF. DNA of the CDR3: TGTGCCAGCAGCTCGGACCCTAGCGGGAGTTACAATGAGCAGTTCTTC. The chain employs TRBV7-8 and TRBJ2-1; 10 bases are a match to TRBD2. With V trimmed by 4 bases and J by 4 bases, 7 bases remained unmatched. The CDR3 runs to 16 residues. CDR1 and CDR2 (germline): SGHVS, FQNEAQ.